Listed below are T cell receptor beta chains from one sample, sequenced in a study of blood T cell repertoires in COVID-19. Measured with immunoSEQ multiplex PCR; TCRdb has only the in-frame clones, and not every one. The sample includes under 450,000 clones, around nine tenths of them seen just once. The sequenced material came from peripheral blood. The receptor source for this set is a woman aged 40 to 55 with COVID-19, enrolled during active disease. Each CDR3 is given with its conserved first and last residue. A D gene is named only where the DNA matches it firmly.

TRBD2	TRBJ2-5	TRBV28	TGTGCCAGCAGTTTAGCAGCGGGAGTGGGAGAGACCCAGTACTTC	CASSLAAGVGETQYF
TRBD1	TRBJ1-2	TRBV5-1	TGCGCCAGCAGCTTTGCAGGGGGAGACTATGGCTACACCTTC	CASSFAGGDYGYTF
TRBD1	TRBJ1-4	TRBV10-3	TGTGCCACGCGAGGACAGGGGCGTAGGATGGGGAAACTGTTTTTT	CATRGQGRRMGKLFF
TRBD1	TRBJ1-2	TRBV5-1	TGCGCCAGCAGCTTGCCGGGACAGGGAGATGGCTACACCTTC	CASSLPGQGDGYTF
NA	TRBJ1-1	TRBV29-1	TGCAGCGTTGAGTGGAAGGGGATCCTGGGAGCTTTCTTT	CSVEWKGILGAFF
NA	TRBJ1-1	TRBV7-9	TGTGCCAGCAGCTTAGTAGCAGACAACACTGAAGCTTTCTTT	CASSLVADNTEAFF
TRBD2	TRBJ2-1	TRBV6-2/TRBV6-3	TGTGCCAGCAGTTTAAGCGGGACCTACAATGAGCAGTTCTTC	CASSLSGTYNEQFF
TRBD1	TRBJ1-5	TRBV6-5	TGTGCCAGGACGACGACAGGGCCGGGTCAGCCCCAGCATTTT	CARTTTGPGQPQHF
NA	TRBJ1-4	TRBV11-2	TGTGCCAGCAGCTTGGGGGACACGGGTAGGGAAAAACTGTTTTTT	CASSLGDTGREKLFF
NA	TRBJ1-1	TRBV30	TGTGCCGGAAAACAGGGTAAAGCTTTCTTT	CAGKQGKAFF
NA	TRBJ2-7	TRBV4-3	TGCGCCAGCAGCCAAGATGGTTACGGTTTCCCCTACGAGCAGTACTTC	CASSQDGYGFPYEQYF
NA	TRBJ1-1	TRBV4-1	TGCGCCAGCAGCCATAAGAACACTGAAGCTTTCTTT	CASSHKNTEAFF
NA	TRBJ2-3	TRBV28	TGTGCCAGCATCCCTCGTCTGTTCACAGATACGCAGTATTTT	CASIPRLFTDTQYF
NA	TRBJ2-5	TRBV14	TGTGCCAGCAGCCCGTTCTTGGCCGGAGCCGAGACCCAGTACTTC	CASSPFLAGAETQYF
NA	TRBJ1-1	TRBV19	TGTGCCAGTAGTTTAGGTGGCATGAACACTGAAGCTTTCTTT	CASSLGGMNTEAFF
TRBD2	TRBJ2-2	TRBV9	TGTGCCAGCAGCGTGAGCGGGAAGGTCGCCGGGGAGCTGTTTTTT	CASSVSGKVAGELFF
NA	TRBJ1-2	TRBV10-3	TGTGCCATCAGTGAGTCCTTACAGGGAGGCTACACCTTC	CAISESLQGGYTF
NA	TRBJ1-5	TRBV27	TGTGCCAGCAGTTACGAGTATAGCAATCAGCCCCAGCATTTT	CASSYEYSNQPQHF
NA	TRBJ1-2	TRBV7-2	TGTGCCAGCAGCTTAGTTGGAGGGAACGGCTACACCTTC	CASSLVGGNGYTF
NA	TRBJ2-1	TRBV4-3	TGCGCCAGCAGCCAAGATCTAAGTTCCTACAATGAGCAGTTCTTC	CASSQDLSSYNEQFF